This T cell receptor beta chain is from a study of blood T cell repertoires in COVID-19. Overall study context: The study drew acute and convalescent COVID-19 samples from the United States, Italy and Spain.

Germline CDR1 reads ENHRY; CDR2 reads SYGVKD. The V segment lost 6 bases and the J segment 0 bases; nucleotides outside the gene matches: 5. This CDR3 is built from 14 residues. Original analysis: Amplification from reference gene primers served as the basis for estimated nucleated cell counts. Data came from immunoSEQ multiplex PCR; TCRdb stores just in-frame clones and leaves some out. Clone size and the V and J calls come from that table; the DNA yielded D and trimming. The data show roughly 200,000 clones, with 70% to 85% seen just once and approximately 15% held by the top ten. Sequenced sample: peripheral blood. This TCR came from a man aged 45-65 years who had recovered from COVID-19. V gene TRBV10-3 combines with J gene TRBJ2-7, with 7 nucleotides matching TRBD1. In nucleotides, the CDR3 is TGTGCCATCAGGGGACAGCCCCCCTCCTACGAGCAGTACTTC. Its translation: CAIRGQPPSYEQYF.